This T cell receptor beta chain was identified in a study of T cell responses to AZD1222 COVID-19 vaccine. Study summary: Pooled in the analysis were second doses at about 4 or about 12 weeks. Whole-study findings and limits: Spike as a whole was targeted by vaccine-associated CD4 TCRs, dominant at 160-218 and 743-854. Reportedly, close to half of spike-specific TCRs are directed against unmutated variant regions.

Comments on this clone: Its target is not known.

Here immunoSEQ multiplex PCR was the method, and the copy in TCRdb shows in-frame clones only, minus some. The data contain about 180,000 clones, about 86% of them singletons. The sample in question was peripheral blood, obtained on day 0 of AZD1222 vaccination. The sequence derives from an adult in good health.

DNA for the CDR3: TGTGCCAGCAGTTACAGCGGGGGCGGGACTGAAGCTTTCTTT. This translates into CASSYSGGGTEAFF. The V and J genes are TRBV6-5 and TRBJ1-1; possibly TRBD1 for D (6 bases). CDR1 is MNHEY and CDR2 is SVGAGI in the germline V gene. The CDR3 consists of 14 residues. With 2 bases removed from V and 5 bases from J, the gap between germline ends came to 12 bases.